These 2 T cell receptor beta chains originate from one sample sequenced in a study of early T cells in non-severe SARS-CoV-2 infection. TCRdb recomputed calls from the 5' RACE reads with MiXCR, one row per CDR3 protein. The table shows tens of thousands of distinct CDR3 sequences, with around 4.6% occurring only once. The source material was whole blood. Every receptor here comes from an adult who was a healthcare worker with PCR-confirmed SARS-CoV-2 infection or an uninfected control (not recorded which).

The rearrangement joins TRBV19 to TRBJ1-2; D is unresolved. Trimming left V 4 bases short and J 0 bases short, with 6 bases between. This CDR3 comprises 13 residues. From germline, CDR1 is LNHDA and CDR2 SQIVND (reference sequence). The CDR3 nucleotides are TGTGCCAGTAGTAACGGAGCTAACTATGGCTACACCTTC. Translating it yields CASSNGANYGYTF.

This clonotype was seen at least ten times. The CDR3 reads CASSNREPYGYTF. In DNA, the CDR3 is TGTGCCAGTAGTAACCGGGAACCCTATGGCTACACCTTC. The genes are TRBV19 and TRBJ1-2; unclear D gene. V was trimmed by 4 bases and J by 4 bases, leaving 10 bases between them. The germline gives CDR1 LNHDA, CDR2 SQIVND (reference sequence). This CDR3 has 13 residues.